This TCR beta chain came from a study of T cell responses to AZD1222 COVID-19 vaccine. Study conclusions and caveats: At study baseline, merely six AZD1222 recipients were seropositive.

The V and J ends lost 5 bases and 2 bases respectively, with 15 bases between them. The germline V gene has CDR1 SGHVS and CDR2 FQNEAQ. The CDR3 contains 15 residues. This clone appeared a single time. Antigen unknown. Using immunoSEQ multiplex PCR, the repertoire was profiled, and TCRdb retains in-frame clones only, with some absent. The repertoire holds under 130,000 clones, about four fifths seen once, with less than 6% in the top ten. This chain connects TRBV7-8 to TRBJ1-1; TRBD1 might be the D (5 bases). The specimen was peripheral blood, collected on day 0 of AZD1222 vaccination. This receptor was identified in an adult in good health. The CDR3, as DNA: TGTGCCAGCAGCAAATCGGGACTGACAAACACTGAAGCTTTCTTT. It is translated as CASSKSGLTNTEAFF.